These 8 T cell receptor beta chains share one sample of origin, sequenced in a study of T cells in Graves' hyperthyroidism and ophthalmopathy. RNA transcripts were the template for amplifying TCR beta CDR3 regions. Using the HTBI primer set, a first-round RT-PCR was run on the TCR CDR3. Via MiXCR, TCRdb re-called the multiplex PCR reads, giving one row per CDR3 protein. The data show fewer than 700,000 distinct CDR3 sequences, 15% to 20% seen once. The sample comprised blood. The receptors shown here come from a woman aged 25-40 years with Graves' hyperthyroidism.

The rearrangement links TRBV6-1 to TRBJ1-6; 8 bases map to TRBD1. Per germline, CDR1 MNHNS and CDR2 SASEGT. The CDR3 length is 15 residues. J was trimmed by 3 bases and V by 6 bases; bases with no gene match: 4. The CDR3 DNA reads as TGTGCCAGCAGGGATACAGGGGGCTATAATTCACCCCTCCACTTT. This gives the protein CASRDTGGYNSPLHF.

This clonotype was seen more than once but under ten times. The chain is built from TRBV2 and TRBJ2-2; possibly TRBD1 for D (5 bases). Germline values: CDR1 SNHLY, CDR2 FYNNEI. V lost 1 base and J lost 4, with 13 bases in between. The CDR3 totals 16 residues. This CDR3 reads CASSEVGRSGTGELFF. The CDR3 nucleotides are TGTGCCAGCAGTGAAGTGGGGCGGTCGGGCACCGGGGAGCTGTTTTTT.

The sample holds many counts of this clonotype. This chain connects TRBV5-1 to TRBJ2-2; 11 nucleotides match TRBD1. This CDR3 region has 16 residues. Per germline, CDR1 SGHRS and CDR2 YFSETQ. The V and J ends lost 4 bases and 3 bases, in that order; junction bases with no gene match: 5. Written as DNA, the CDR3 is TGCGCCAGCAGCCGGACAGGGGGCAGGGACACCGGGGAGCTGTTTTTT. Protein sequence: CASSRTGGRDTGELFF.

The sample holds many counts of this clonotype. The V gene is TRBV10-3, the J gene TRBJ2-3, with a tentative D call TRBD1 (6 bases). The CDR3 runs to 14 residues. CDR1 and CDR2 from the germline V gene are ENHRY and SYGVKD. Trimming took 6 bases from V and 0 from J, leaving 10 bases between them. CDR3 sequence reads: CAISGGGSTDTQYF. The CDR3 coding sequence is TGTGCCATCAGCGGTGGGGGCAGCACAGATACGCAGTATTTT.

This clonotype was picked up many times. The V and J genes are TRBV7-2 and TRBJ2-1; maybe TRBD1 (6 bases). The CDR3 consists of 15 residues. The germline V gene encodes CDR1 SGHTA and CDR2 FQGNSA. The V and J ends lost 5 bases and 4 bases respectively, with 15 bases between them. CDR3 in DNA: TGTGCCAGCAGCAAGAGTTCGGACAGTTACAATGAGCAGTTCTTC. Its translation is CASSKSSDSYNEQFF.

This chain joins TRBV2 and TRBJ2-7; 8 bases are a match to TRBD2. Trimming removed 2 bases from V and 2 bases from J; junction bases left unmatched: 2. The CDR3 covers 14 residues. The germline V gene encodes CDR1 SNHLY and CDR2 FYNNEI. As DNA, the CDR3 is TGTGCCAGCAGTGAAACTAGCGGAACCTACGAGCAGTACTTC. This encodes CASSETSGTYEQYF.

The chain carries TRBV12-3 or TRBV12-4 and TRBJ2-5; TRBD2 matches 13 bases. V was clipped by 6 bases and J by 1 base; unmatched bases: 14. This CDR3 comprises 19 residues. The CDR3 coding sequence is TGTGCCAGCAGCAATGATCCGAGACTAGCGGGAGGAGGCCAAGAGACCCAGTACTTC. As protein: CASSNDPRLAGGGQETQYF.

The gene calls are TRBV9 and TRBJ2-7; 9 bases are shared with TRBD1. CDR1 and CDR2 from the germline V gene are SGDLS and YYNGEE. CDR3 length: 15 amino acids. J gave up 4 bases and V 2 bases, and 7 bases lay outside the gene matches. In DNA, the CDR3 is TGTGCCAGCAGCGTGGGACAGGGAACAGGTTACGAGCAGTACTTC. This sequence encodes CASSVGQGTGYEQYF. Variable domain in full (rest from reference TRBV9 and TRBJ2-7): DSGVTQTPKHLITATGQRVTLRCSPRSGDLSVYWYQQSLDQGLQFLIQYYNGEERAKGNILERFSAQQFPDLHSELNLSSLELGDSALYFCASSVGQGTGYEQYFGPGTRLTVT.